This TCR beta chain came from a study of OX40 agonist ivuxolimab in advanced cancers. Study summary: The drug used for patients, ivuxolimab, was an agonistic anti-OX40 (CD134) antibody. With a range of roughly 20 to 80, age averaged approximately 55 years, and 70% to 85% were male. Findings and caveats of the study: At 0.1 to 3.0 mg/kg, CD4+ and CD8+ blood T cells expanded clonally by week 6.

CDR3 length: 11 amino acids. The germline V and J ends were trimmed by 8 bases and 0 bases, with 1 base remaining between them. Germline CDR1 and CDR2: KGHSH and LQKENI. Assay used: immunoSEQ multiplex PCR; TCRdb lists only in-frame clones, some missing. The table records 30,000 to 40,000 clones, over 60% of them present only once. A word on this clone: As yet, its antigen is unknown.

The sequences come from CD4+ or CD8+ T cells sorted from blood, collected in a trial of the OX40 agonist ivuxolimab. The TCR was taken from an adult with an advanced solid tumor such as melanoma, head and neck, liver or kidney cancer. This chain uses TRBV18 with TRBJ2-2; D is unresolved. Written as DNA, the CDR3 is TGTGCCAGCACGAACACCGGGGAGCTGTTTTTT. As protein: CASTNTGELFF.